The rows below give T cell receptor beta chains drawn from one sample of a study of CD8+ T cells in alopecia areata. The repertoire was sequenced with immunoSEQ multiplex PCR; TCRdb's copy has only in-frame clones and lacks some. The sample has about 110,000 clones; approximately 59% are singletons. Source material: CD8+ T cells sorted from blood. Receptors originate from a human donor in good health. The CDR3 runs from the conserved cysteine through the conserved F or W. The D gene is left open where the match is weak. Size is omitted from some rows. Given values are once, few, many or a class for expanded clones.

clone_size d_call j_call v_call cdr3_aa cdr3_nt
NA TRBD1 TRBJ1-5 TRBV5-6 CASSLDRGPNQPQHF TGTGCCAGCAGCCTGGACAGGGGGCCCAATCAGCCCCAGCATTTT
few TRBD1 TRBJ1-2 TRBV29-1 CSVKGQDYGYTF TGCAGCGTGAAAGGACAGGACTATGGCTACACCTTC
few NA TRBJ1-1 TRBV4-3 CASSQGQENTEAFF TGCGCCAGCAGCCAAGGACAGGAGAACACTGAAGCTTTCTTT
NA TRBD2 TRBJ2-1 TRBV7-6 CASSLRLAGGIEQFF TGTGCCAGCAGCTTAAGGCTAGCGGGGGGGATTGAGCAGTTCTTC
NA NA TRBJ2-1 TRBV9 CASSPDVSAYNEQFF TGTGCCAGCAGCCCGGACGTTTCCGCGTACAATGAGCAGTTCTTC
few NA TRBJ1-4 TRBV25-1 CASSPNEWEKLFF TGTGCCAGCAGCCCGAACGAATGGGAAAAACTGTTTTTT
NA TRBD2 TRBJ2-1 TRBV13 CASTDRAGGPANEQFF TGTGCCAGCACCGATAGGGCGGGGGGCCCTGCTAATGAGCAGTTCTTC
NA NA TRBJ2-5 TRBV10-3 CAISSAAELEETQYF TGTGCCATCAGTTCAGCAGCGGAACTCGAAGAGACCCAGTACTTC
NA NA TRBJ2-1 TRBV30 CAWTRVGREYNEQFF TGTGCCTGGACCCGCGTGGGGCGCGAGTACAATGAGCAGTTCTTC
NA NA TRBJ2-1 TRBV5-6 CASSLGSEQFF TGTGCCAGCAGCTTGGGCTCCGAGCAGTTCTTC
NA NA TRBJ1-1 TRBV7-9 CASSLVFGVAAEAFF TGTGCCAGCAGCTTAGTATTCGGGGTTGCAGCTGAAGCTTTCTTT
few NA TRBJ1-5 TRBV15 CATSSYRINQPQHF TGTGCCACCAGCAGCTACAGGATCAATCAGCCCCAGCATTTT
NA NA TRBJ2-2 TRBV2 CASSSKNTGELFF TGTGCCAGCAGCTCCAAGAACACCGGGGAGCTGTTTTTT
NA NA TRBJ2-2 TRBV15 CATSTTEPNTGELFF TGTGCCACCAGCACGACCGAGCCGAACACCGGGGAGCTGTTTTTT
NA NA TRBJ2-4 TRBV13 CASLPPEGERVSNIQYF TGTGCCAGTTTACCTCCGGAGGGAGAGAGGGTCTCAAACATTCAGTACTTC
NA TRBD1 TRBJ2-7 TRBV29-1 CSVVRTGGYEQYF TGCAGCGTTGTAAGGACAGGGGGCTACGAGCAGTACTTC
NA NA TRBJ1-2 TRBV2 CASSEDRRGRAYGYTF TGTGCCAGCAGTGAGGACAGAAGGGGAAGGGCGTATGGCTACACCTTC
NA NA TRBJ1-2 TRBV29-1 CSGSAGYGYTF TGCAGCGGAAGTGCTGGCTATGGCTACACCTTC
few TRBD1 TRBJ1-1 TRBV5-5 CASSFPLRGLNTEAFF TGTGCCAGCAGCTTCCCCCTCAGGGGGTTGAACACTGAAGCTTTCTTT
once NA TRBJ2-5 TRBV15 CATSNDPTGKETQYF TGTGCCACCAGCAACGACCCGACAGGCAAAGAGACCCAGTACTTC
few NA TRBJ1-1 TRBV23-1 CASSQLDNLENTEAFF TGCGCCAGCAGTCAATTGGACAATTTAGAGAACACTGAAGCTTTCTTT
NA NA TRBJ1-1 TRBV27 CASSWNSNTEAFF TGTGCCAGCAGTTGGAACTCGAACACTGAAGCTTTCTTT
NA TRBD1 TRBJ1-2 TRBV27 CASSLGGQYGYTF TGTGCCAGCAGTCTAGGGGGCCAATATGGCTACACCTTC
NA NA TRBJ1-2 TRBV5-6 CASGLQGTNYGYTF TGTGCCAGCGGATTACAGGGAACTAACTATGGCTACACCTTC
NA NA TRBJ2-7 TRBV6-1 CASRPDRPYEQYF TGTGCCAGCAGACCCGACAGACCCTACGAGCAGTACTTC
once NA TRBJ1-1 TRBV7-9 CASSLEGLLWDTEAFF TGTGCCAGCAGCTTAGAGGGACTCCTTTGGGACACTGAAGCTTTCTTT
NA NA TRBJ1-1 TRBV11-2 CASSFGLGGPEAFF TGTGCCAGCAGCTTTGGTCTGGGAGGTCCTGAAGCTTTCTTT
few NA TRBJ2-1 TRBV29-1 CSVPVKGSEQFF TGCAGCGTCCCAGTCAAGGGGAGTGAGCAGTTCTTC
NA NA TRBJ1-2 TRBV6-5 CASSQRRLLRGYTF TGTGCCAGCAGTCAGCGTCGACTTTTGAGAGGCTACACCTTC
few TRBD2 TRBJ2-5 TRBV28 CASSPISGGQETQYF TGTGCCAGCAGTCCCATTAGCGGGGGACAAGAGACCCAGTACTTC
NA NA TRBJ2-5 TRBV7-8 CASSQGGPLETQYF TGTGCCAGCAGCCAGGGGGGGCCTCTTGAGACCCAGTACTTC
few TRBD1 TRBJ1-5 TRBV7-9 CASSLGQSNQPQHF TGTGCCAGCAGCCTGGGACAGTCAAATCAGCCCCAGCATTTT
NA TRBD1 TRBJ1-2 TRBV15 CATSSTGQGNYGYTF TGTGCCACCTCTTCCACGGGACAGGGCAACTATGGCTACACCTTC
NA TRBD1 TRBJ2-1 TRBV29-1 CSVEKGPGQGHNEQFF TGCAGCGTTGAAAAGGGCCCGGGACAGGGTCACAATGAGCAGTTCTTC
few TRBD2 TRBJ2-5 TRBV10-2 CASSGLSGGARSAETQYF TGCGCCAGCAGTGGACTCAGCGGGGGGGCCCGATCCGCAGAGACCCAGTACTTC
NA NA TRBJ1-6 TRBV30 CAGGDNYNSPLHF TGTGCCGGGGGGGACAACTATAATTCACCCCTCCACTTT
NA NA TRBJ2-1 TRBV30 CAWSSGGGYNEQFF TGTGCCTGGAGTTCTGGCGGCGGGTACAATGAGCAGTTCTTC
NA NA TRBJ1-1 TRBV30 CAWCANSLTEAFF TGTGCCTGGTGTGCCAACTCCTTGACTGAAGCTTTCTTT
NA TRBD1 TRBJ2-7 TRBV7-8 CASSPGQGDEQYF TGTGCCAGCAGCCCAGGACAGGGGGACGAGCAGTACTTC
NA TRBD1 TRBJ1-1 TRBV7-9 CASSLAGTGQEAFF TGTGCCAGCAGCTTAGCTGGGACAGGCCAGGAAGCTTTCTTT
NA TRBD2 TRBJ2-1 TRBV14 CASSLTSGAYNEQFF TGTGCCAGCAGCCTAACTAGCGGGGCATACAATGAGCAGTTCTTC
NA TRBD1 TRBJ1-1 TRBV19 CASSMRAGGTEAFF TGTGCCAGTAGTATGAGAGCAGGGGGCACTGAAGCTTTCTTT
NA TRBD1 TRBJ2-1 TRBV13 CASSTQGTGRYNEQFF TGTGCCAGCAGCACACAGGGGACAGGCCGATACAATGAGCAGTTCTTC
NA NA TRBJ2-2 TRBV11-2 CASSFDSYRIPGELFF TGTGCCAGCAGCTTTGACAGCTATAGGATCCCCGGGGAGCTGTTTTTT
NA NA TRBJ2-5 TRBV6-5 CASSYALDERETQYF TGTGCCAGCAGTTACGCCTTGGACGAGAGGGAGACCCAGTACTTC
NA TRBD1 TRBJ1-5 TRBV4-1 CASSQDTTGHSNQPQHF TGCGCCAGCAGCCAAGATACGACAGGGCATAGCAATCAGCCCCAGCATTTT